One and the same sample provided the 4 T cell receptor beta chains below, sequenced in a study of Ad26.COV2.S vaccination and SARS-CoV-2 variants. TCRdb's table, derived via immunoSEQ multiplex PCR, lists solely in-frame clones and lacks some. Found here are some 370,000 clones, 83% of them singletons; the top ten hold around 7.3%. Treatment: roughly 20 received Ad26.COV2.S at low or high dose, single or two shots; 5 received placebo; per-sample allocation not given. Sample collection was performed on day 63 after the first vaccine or placebo injection. The specimen was peripheral blood, collected in a trial of Ad26.COV2.S vaccine versus placebo. All receptors derive from a person between 18 and 65 years old who received the Ad26.COV2.S COVID-19 vaccine or a placebo.

The gene calls are TRBV19 and TRBJ1-1; 7 bases are shared with TRBD1. Trimming removed 5 bases from V and 0 bases from J; junction bases left unmatched: 3. The CDR3 spans 14 residues. CDR1 and CDR2 (germline): LNHDA, SQIVND (reference sequence). The CDR3 coding sequence is TGTGCCAGTAGTGCCGGGACAGTGAACACTGAAGCTTTCTTT. Residues: CASSAGTVNTEAFF.

This chain uses TRBV7-9 with TRBJ1-4; D is perhaps TRBD1 (5 bases). The CDR3 consists of 16 residues. CDR1 is SEHNR, CDR2 FQNEAQ, per germline (reference sequence). V was clipped by 1 base and J by 7 bases, with 16 bases between them. The CDR3 protein is CASSLGGRRKSEKLFF. In DNA, the CDR3 is TGTGCCAGCAGCTTAGGGGGGAGGCGAAAGAGTGAAAAACTGTTTTTT. Variable domain in full (rest from reference TRBV7-9 and TRBJ1-4): DTGVSQNPRHKITKRGQNVTFRCDPISEHNRLYWYRQTLGQGPEFLTYFQNEAQLEKSRLLSDRFSAERPKGSFSTLEIQRTEQGDSAMYLCASSLGGRRKSEKLFFGSGTQLSVL.

This clone has more than one count but fewer than ten. This chain joins TRBV9 and TRBJ2-3; 12 positions agree with TRBD2. V lost 6 bases to trimming and J lost 6 bases; unmatched junction nucleotides: 8. CDR3 length: 15 residues. Germline values: CDR1 SGDLS, CDR2 YYNGEE. The CDR3 here is CASKPGLAGPDTQYF. The CDR3 region has the DNA TGTGCCAGCAAACCTGGACTAGCGGGACCGGATACGCAGTATTTT.

This rearrangement joins TRBV5-1 to TRBJ2-3; 15 bases fit TRBD2. Germline V gives CDR1 SGHRS, CDR2 YFSETQ. The CDR3 length is 17 residues. Germline trimming cut 3 bases from V and 7 bases from J; bases unmatched to any gene: 9. DNA for the CDR3: TGCGCCAGCAGCTCTGGACTAGCGGGAGGGTTCGTAAATACGCAGTATTTT. Protein: CASSSGLAGGFVNTQYF.